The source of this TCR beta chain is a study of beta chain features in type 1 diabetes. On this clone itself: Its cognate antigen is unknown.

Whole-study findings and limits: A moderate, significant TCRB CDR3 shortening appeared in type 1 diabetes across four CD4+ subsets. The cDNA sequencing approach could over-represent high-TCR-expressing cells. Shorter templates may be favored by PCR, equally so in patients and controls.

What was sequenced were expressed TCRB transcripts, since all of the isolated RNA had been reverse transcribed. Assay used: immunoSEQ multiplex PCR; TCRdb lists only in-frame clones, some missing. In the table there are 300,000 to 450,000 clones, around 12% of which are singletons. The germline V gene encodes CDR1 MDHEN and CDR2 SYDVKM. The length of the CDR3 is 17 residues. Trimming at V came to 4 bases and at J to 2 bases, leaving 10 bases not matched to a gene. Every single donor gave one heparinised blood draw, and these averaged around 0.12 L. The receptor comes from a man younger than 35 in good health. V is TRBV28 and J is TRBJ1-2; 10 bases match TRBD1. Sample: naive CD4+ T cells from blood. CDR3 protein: CASSSFGTGERNYGYTF. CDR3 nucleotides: TGTGCCAGCAGTTCCTTCGGGACAGGGGAGCGCAACTATGGCTACACCTTC.